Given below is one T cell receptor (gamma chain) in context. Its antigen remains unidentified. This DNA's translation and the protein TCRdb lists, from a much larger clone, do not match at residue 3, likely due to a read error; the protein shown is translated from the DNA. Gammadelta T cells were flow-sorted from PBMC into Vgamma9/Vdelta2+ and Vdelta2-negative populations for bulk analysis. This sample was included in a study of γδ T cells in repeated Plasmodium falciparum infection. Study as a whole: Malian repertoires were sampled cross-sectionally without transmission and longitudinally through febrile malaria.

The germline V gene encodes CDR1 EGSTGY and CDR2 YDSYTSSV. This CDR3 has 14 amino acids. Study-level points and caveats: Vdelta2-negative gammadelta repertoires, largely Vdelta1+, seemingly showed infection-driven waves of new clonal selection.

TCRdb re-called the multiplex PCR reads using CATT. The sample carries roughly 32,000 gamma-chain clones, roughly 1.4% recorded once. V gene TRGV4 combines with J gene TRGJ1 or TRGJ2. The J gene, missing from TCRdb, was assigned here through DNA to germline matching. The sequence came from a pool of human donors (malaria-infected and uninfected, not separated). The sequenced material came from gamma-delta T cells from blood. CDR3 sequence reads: CAPWDELDYYKKLF. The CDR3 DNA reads TGTGCCCCCTGGGATGAATTGGATTATTATAAGAAACTCTTT.